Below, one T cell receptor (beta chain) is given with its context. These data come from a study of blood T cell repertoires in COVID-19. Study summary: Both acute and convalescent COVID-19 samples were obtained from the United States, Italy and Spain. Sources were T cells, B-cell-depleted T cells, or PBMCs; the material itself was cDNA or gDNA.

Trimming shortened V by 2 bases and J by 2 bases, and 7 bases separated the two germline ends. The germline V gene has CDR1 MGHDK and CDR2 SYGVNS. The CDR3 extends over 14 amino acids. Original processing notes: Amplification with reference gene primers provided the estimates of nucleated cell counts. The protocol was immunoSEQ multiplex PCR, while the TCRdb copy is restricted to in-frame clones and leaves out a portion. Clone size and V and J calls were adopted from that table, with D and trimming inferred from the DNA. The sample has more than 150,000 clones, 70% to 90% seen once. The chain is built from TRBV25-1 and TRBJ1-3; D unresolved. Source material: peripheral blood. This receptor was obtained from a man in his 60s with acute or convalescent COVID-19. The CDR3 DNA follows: TGTGCCAGCAGTGAAATCGGGGCTGGAAACACCATATATTTT. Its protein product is CASSEIGAGNTIYF.